This T cell receptor beta chain was sequenced for a study of blood T cell repertoires in COVID-19. Whole-study context: Italy, Spain and the United States were the sources of the convalescent and acute COVID-19 samples.

Only in-frame clones appear in the TCRdb table, and some are missing; sequencing was by immunoSEQ multiplex PCR. The sample yields about 97,000 clones, approximately 84% seen once. Germline V gene data show CDR1 as LGHNT and CDR2 as FRNRAP. Deletions cut 6 bases from V and 10 bases from J, with 12 bases between. This CDR3 region has 12 residues. Sequencing was done on a sample of peripheral blood. This receptor was identified in a man between 60 and 75 years old with acute or convalescent COVID-19. The chain carries TRBV12-5 and TRBJ1-4; D might be TRBD1 (5 bases). CDR3 residues: CASGFGGGKLFF. The CDR3 nucleotides read TGTGCTAGTGGCTTCGGGGGGGGAAAACTGTTTTTT.